This TCR beta chain is from a study of regulatory T cells in long-lasting Graves disease. Overall study results and limits: Compared with new cases, persistent Graves' patients showed reduced TCR diversity.

Libraries of TCR beta came from iRepertoire HTBI primers plus Arm-PCR of CDR3 regions. In TCRdb, the multiplex PCR reads were re-called with MiXCR into one record per CDR3 protein. The sample yields some 500,000 distinct CDR3 sequences, roughly 16% seen once. This clonotype was seen many times. No antigen is known for it. This sample's time point: newly diagnosed GD, antithyroid drugs for less than 3 months. The TCR library was made from RNA that had been extracted from PBMCs in TRIzol. The CDR3 contains 12 residues. Germline V lookup: CDR1 LNHDA, CDR2 SQIVND (reference sequence). Trimming removed 3 bases at V and 1 base at J, with 1 base between. These data were also reused for a study on T cells in Graves' hyperthyroidism and ophthalmopathy. From that paper: First-round RT-PCR of the TCR CDR3 relied on the HTBI primer set. Using 13 V-J features, a model discriminated ophthalmopathy from stable hyperthyroidism.

The gene calls are TRBV19 and TRBJ1-5; D is ambiguous. The sample here was peripheral blood mononuclear cells (PBMCs), taken at new diagnosis, from a patient treated with antithyroid drugs. This clonotype originated in a woman aged 35 to 59 with Graves disease. The DNA of the CDR3 is TGTGCCAGTAGTATGAGCAATCAGCCCCAGCATTTT. This gives the protein CASSMSNQPQHF. Based on the CDR3 plus reference TRBV19 and TRBJ1-5, the full variable domain is DGGITQSPKYLFRKEGQNVTLSCEQNLNHDAMYWYRQDPGQGLRLIYYSQIVNDFQKGDIAEGYSVSREKKESFPLTVTSAQKNPTAFYLCASSMSNQPQHFGDGTRLSIL.